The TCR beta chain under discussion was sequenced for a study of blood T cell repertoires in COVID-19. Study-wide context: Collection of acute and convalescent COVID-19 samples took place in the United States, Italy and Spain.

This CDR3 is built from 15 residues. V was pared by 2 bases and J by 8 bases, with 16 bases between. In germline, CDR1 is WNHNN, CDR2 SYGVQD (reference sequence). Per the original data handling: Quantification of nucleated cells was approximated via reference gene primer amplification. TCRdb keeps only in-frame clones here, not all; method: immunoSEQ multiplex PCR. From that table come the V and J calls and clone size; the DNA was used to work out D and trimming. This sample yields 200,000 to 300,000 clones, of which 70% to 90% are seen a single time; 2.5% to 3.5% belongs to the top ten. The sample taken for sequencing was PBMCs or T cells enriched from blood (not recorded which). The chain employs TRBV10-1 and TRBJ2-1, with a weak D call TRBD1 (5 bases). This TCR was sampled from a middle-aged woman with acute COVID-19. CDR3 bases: TGCGCCAGCAGTGAGAGGTCAGGGATTGCACATGAGCAGTTCTTC. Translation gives CASSERSGIAHEQFF.